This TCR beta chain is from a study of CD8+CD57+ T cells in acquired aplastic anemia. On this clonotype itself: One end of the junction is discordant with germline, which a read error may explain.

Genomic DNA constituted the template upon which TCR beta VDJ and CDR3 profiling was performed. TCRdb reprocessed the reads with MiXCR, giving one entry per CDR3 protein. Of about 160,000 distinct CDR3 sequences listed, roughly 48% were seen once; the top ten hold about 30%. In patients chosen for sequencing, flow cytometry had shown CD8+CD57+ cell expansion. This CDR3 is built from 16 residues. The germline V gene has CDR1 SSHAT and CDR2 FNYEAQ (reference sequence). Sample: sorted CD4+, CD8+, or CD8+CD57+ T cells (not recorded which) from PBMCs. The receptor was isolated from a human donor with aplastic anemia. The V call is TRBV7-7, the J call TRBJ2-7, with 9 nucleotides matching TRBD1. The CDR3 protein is CASSLASPGQGYEQYF. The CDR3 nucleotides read TGTGCTAGCAGCTTAGCGAGTCCGGGACAGGGCTACGAGCAGTACTTC. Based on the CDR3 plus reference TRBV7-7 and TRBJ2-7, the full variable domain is GAGVSQSPRYKVTKRGQDVTLRCDPISSHATLYWYQQALGQGPEFLTYFNYEAQPDKSGLPSDRFSAERPEGSISTLTIQRTEQRDSAMYRCASSLASPGQGYEQYFGPGTRLTVT.